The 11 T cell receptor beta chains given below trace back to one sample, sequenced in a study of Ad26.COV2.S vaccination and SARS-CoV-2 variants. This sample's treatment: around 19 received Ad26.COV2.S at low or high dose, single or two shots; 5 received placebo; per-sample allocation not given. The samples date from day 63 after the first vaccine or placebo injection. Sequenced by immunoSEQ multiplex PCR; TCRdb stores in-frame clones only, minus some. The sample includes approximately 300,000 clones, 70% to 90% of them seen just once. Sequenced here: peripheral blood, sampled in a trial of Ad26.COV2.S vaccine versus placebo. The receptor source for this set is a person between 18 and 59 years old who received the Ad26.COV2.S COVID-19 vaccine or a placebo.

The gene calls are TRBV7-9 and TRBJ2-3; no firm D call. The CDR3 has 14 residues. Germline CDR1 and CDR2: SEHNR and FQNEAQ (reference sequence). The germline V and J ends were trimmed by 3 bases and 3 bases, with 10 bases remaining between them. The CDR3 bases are TGTGCCAGCAGCTTGGTCCCAATAACAGATACGCAGTATTTT. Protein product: CASSLVPITDTQYF.

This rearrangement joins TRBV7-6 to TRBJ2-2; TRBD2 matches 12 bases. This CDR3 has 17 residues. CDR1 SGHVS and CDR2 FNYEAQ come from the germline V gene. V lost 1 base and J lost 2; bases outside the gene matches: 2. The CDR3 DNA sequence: TGTGCCAGCAGCTTAGGACTAGCGGGAGTAAACACCGGGGAGCTGTTTTTT. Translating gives CASSLGLAGVNTGELFF.

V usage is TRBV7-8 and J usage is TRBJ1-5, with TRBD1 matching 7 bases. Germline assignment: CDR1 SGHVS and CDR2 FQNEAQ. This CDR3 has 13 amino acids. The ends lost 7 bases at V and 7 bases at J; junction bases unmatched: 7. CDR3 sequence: CASTRQGEQPQHF. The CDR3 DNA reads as TGTGCCAGCACCCGACAGGGTGAGCAGCCCCAGCATTTT.

CDR3 in amino acids: CASSLLHGNTIYF. CDR3 DNA sequence: TGTGCCAGCAGTTTATTACACGGGAACACCATATATTTT. This chain links TRBV28 with TRBJ1-3; D is undetermined. The CDR3 loop spans 13 amino acids. Trimming removed 1 base from V and 7 bases from J, with 8 bases in between. The germline CDR1 and CDR2 sequences are MDHEN and SYDVKM. The full variable domain, completed using reference TRBV28 and TRBJ1-3, is DVKVTQSSRYLVKRTGEKVFLECVQDMDHENMFWYRQDPGLGLRLIYFSYDVKMKEKGDIPEGYSVSREKKERFSLILESASTNQTSMYLCASSLLHGNTIYFGEGSWLTVV.

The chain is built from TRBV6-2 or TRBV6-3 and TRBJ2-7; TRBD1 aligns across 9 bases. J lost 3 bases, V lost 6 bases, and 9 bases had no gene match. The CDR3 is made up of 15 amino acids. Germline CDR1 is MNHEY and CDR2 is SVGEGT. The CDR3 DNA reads TGTGCCAGCAGCACTCCCGGGACAGGGAACTACGAGCAGTACTTC. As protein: CASSTPGTGNYEQYF.

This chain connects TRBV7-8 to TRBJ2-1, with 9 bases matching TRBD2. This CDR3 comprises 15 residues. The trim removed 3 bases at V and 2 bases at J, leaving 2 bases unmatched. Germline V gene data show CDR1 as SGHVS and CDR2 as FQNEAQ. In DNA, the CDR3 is TGTGCCAGCAGCTTGCTAGCGGGGCCCTACAATGAGCAGTTCTTC. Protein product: CASSLLAGPYNEQFF. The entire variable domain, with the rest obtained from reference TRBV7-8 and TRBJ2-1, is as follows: GAGVSQSPRYKVAKRGQDVALRCDPISGHVSLFWYQQALGQGPEFLTYFQNEAQLDKSGLPSDRFFAERPEGSVSTLKIQRTQQEDSAVYLCASSLLAGPYNEQFFGPGTRLTVL.

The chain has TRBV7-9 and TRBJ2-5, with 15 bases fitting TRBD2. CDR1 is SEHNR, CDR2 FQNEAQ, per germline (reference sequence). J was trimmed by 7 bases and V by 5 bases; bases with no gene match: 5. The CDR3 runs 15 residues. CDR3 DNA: TGTGCCAGCAGCCGGACTAGCGGGGGGGCCGTGACCCAGTACTTC. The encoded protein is CASSRTSGGAVTQYF. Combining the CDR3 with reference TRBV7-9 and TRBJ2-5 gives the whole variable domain DTGVSQNPRHKITKRGQNVTFRCDPISEHNRLYWYRQTLGQGPEFLTYFQNEAQLEKSRLLSDRFSAERPKGSFSTLEIQRTEQGDSAMYLCASSRTSGGAVTQYFGPGTRLLVL.

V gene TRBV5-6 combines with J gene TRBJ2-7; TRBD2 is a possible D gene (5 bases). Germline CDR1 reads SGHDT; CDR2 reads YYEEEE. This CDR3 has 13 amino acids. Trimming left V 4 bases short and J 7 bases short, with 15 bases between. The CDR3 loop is CASSPRVGGEQYF. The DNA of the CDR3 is TGTGCCAGCAGCCCAAGGGTGGGCGGGGAGCAGTACTTC.

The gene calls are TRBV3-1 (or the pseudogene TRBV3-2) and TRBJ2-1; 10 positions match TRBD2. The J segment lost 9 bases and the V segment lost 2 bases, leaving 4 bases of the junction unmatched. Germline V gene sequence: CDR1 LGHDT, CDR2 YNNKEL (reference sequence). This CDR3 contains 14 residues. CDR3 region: CASSQSGGAGEQFF. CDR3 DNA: TGTGCCAGCAGCCAAAGCGGGGGGGCCGGTGAGCAGTTCTTC.

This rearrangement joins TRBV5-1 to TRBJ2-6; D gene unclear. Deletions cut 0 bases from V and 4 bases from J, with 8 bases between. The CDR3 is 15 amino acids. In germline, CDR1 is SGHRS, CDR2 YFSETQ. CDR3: CASSLGGDGANVLTF. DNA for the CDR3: TGCGCCAGCAGCTTGGGAGGCGACGGGGCCAACGTCCTGACTTTC.

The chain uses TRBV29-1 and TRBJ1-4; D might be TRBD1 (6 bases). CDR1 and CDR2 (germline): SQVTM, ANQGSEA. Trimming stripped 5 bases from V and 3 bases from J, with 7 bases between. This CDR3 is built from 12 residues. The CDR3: CSVRTANEKLFF. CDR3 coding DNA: TGCAGCGTTCGGACAGCTAATGAAAAACTGTTTTTT.